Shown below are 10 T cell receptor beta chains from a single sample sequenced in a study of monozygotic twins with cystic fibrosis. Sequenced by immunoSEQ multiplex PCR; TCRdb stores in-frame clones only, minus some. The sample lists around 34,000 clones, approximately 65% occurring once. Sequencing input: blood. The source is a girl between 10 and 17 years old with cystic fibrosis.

CDR3 nucleotides: TGTGCCAGCAGCTTGAGACAGGGTTCTGAAGCTTTCTTT. It yields the protein CASSLRQGSEAFF. The J gene is TRBJ1-1, the V gene TRBV5-4, with 7 positions matching TRBD1. This CDR3 has 13 residues. J gave up 6 bases and V 1 base, and 3 bases lay outside the gene matches. CDR1 and CDR2 (germline): SGHNT, YYREEE (reference sequence).

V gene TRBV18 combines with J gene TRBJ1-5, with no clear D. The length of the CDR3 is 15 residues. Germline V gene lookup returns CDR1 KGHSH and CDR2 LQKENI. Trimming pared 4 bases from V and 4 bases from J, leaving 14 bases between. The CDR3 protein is CASSLGSLGNQPQHF. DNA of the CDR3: TGTGCCAGCTCACTCGGGAGTTTAGGGAATCAGCCCCAGCATTTT. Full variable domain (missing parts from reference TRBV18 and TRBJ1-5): NAGVMQNPRHLVRRRGQEARLRCSPMKGHSHVYWYRQLPEEGLKFMVYLQKENIIDESGMPKERFSAEFPKEGPSILRIQQVVRGDSAAYFCASSLGSLGNQPQHFGDGTRLSIL.

This chain's CDR3 is CAWSGPGRGDTEAFF. In nucleotides, the CDR3 is TGTGCCTGGAGTGGCCCTGGTCGGGGGGACACTGAAGCTTTCTTT. The genes are TRBV30 and TRBJ1-1, with a weak D call TRBD1 (5 bases). Germline V lookup: CDR1 GTSNPN, CDR2 SVGIG (reference sequence). The CDR3 has 15 residues. The ends were cut back, 1 base at V and 3 bases at J, with 15 bases in the middle.

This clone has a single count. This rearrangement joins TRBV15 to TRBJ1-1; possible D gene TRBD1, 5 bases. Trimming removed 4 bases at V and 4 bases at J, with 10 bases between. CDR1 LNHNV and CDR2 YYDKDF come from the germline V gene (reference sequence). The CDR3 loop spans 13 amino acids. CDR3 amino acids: CATSMAGTTEAFF. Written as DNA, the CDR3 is TGTGCCACCAGCATGGCGGGGACCACTGAAGCTTTCTTT. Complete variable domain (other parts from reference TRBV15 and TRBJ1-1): DAMVIQNPRYQVTQFGKPVTLSCSQTLNHNVMYWYQQKSSQAPKLLFHYYDKDFNNEADTPDNFQSRRPNTSFCFLDIRSPGLGDTAMYLCATSMAGTTEAFFGQGTRLTVV.

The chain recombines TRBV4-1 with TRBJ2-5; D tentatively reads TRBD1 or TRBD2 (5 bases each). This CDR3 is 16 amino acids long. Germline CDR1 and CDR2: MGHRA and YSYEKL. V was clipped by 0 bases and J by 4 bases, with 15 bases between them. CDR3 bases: TGCGCCAGCAGCCAAGATAGGGGCGGGTTCGGAGAGACCCAGTACTTC. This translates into CASSQDRGGFGETQYF.

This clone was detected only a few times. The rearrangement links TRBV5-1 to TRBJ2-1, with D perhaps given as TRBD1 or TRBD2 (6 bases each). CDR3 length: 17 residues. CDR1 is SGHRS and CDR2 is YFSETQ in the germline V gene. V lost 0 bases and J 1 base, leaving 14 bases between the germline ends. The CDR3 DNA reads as TGCGCCAGCAGCTTGGCACTGGGGGCGGGATCCTACAATGAGCAGTTCTTC. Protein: CASSLALGAGSYNEQFF. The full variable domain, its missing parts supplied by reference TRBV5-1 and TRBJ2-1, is KAGVTQTPRYLIKTRGQQVTLSCSPISGHRSVSWYQQTPGQGLQFLFEYFSETQRNKGNFPGRFSGRQFSNSRSEMNVSTLELGDSALYLCASSLALGAGSYNEQFFGPGTRLTVL.

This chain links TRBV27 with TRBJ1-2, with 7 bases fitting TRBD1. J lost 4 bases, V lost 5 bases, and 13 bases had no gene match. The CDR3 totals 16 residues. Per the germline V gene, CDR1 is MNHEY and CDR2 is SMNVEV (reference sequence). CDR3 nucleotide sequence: TGTGCCAGCAGTCCCTCCCCGACAGGGCATGTCTATGGCTACACCTTC. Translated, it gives CASSPSPTGHVYGYTF.

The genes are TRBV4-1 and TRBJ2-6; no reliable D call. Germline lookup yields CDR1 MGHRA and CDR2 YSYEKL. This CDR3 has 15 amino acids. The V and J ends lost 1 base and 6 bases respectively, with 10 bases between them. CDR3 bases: TGCGCCAGCAGCCAAGTAGCAGCCCCGGCCAACGTCCTGACTTTC. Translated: CASSQVAAPANVLTF.

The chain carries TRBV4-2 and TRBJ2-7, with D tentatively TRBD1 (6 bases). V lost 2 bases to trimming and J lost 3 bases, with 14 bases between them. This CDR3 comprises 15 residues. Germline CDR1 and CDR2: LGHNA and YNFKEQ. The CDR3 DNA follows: TGTGCCAGCAGCCAATCAGGGGACCGTGGCTACGAGCAGTACTTC. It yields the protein CASSQSGDRGYEQYF.

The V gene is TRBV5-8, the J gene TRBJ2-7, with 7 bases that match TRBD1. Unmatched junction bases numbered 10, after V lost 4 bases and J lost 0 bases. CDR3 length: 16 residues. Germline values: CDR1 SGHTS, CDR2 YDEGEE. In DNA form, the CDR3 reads TGTGCCAGCAGCCGCCCGGGACAGCGAGTCTCCTACGAGCAGTACTTC. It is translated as CASSRPGQRVSYEQYF.